The rows below give T cell receptor beta chains drawn from one sample of a study of T cells in Graves' hyperthyroidism and ophthalmopathy. MiXCR, run by TCRdb on the multiplex PCR reads, gives a single entry per CDR3 protein. The table lists 700,000 or so distinct CDR3 sequences, more than 12% of them singletons, with around 13% in the top ten. Sequenced: blood. The source of these receptors is a woman in her forties or fifties with Graves' ophthalmopathy. Both conserved end residues are trimmed from each CDR3. Part of the rows lack a size; the others show once, few, many or a class for expanded clones.

v_gene,abundance,CDR3aa
TRBV30,-,AWSLGHVSGNTIY
TRBV6-4,-,ASSGESMGEQF
TRBV7-8,many,ASSSDRGLFETQY
TRBV5-1,many,ASSPEGGDGYT
TRBV27,many,ASSASRTGAETQY
TRBV9,few,ASSVSGGDYNEQF
TRBV19,many,ASSPTGTNEKLF
TRBV11-3,many,ASSSRLAGLSEQF
TRBV3-1,many,ASGRPGYGYT
TRBV15,many,ATSGTSGSLGQY
TRBV9,few,ASSVMAWGGMETQY
TRBV11-3,many,ASSLARREAF
TRBV20-1,-,SAHSSGRAGEQY
TRBV3-1,many,ASNYSPAPLDQPQH
TRBV9,many,ASSVGDRAGYT
TRBV30,many,AWSVGRARPYEQY
TRBV28,many,ASSLLTMGYNEQF
TRBV4-3,-,ASSRGLGDYNEQF
TRBV27,many,ASSLLGSGIRNEQF
TRBV3-1,few,ASSQDTSGANVLT
TRBV6-5,many,ASSYVGGLQETQY
TRBV7-2,many,ASSLRPGSGNTIY
TRBV6-1,-,ASPSADTQY
TRBV20-1,many,SARSASGITRVQF
TRBV7-9,-,ASSPTGQIQETQY
TRBV5-1,many,ASSLDSSKPRSDTQY
TRBV7-9,many,ASSPTTPNTGELF
TRBV20-1,many,SARSSGRSSYNEQF
TRBV5-8,many,ASSTGTPSTGTQY
TRBV9,many,ASSVDGQGNQPQH
TRBV28,many,ASSLGLPAYNEQF
TRBV24-1,-,ATSDPKREGPSSYNEQF
TRBV29-1,few,SGDRPDNEQF
TRBV7-9,many,ASSKVQNQETQY
TRBV5-1,many,ASRSLAGGPGNEQF
TRBV7-2,many,ASSLGPVSYNKQF
TRBV28,many,ASSLIIAGVGADTQY
TRBV4-1,-,ASSQGGAVANYGYT
TRBV5-1,-,ASSSKTGTGVRDLPGELF
TRBV30,many,AWSLGGSYNEQF
TRBV12-3/TRBV12-4,-,ASYLRDRGLAGELF
TRBV5-1,-,ASSLGQAVEKLF